This passage covers 14 T cell receptor beta chains from one sample sequenced in a study of T cell responses to AZD1222 COVID-19 vaccine. Here immunoSEQ multiplex PCR was the method, and the copy in TCRdb shows in-frame clones only, minus some. The sample gives around 87,000 clones, 70% to 90% of which show up once; roughly a tenth is in the top ten. The material was peripheral blood, obtained on day 0 of AZD1222 vaccination. All receptors derive from an adult in good health.

This chain links TRBV6-6 with TRBJ1-1; D remains ambiguous. CDR3 length: 14 residues. V was cut by 7 bases and J by 0 bases, with 12 bases left in between. CDR1 is MNHNY and CDR2 is SVGAGI in the germline V gene (reference sequence). CDR3 bases: TGTGCCAGCACCTGGGTAGGCATGAACACTGAAGCTTTCTTT. Protein sequence: CASTWVGMNTEAFF.

This clone was picked up a small number of times. This CDR3 is also generated by other DNA sequences in the sample. J is TRBJ2-7 and V is TRBV30; 7 bases match TRBD2. V lost 0 bases, J lost 4 bases, and 6 bases stayed unmatched. Germline V gives CDR1 GTSNPN, CDR2 SVGIG (reference sequence). This CDR3 is 14 amino acids long. CDR3 in DNA: TGTGCCTGGAGTGTCCGAGGGAGGGCTTACGAGCAGTACTTC. Amino acid sequence: CAWSVRGRAYEQYF.

The chain recombines TRBV30 with TRBJ1-1; D is perhaps TRBD1 (6 bases). Trimming took off 1 base at V and 5 bases at J, with 11 bases between the two ends. This CDR3 spans 13 amino acids. CDR1 is GTSNPN, CDR2 SVGIG, per germline (reference sequence). DNA of the CDR3: TGTGCCTGGAGTGGACTCACAGGGACTGAAGCTTTCTTT. Amino acid sequence: CAWSGLTGTEAFF.

The rearrangement links TRBV10-3 to TRBJ1-6; a weak D match, TRBD1 (5 bases). Trimming pared 6 bases from V and 10 bases from J, leaving 13 bases between. Germline lookup yields CDR1 ENHRY and CDR2 SYGVKD. This CDR3 comprises 13 residues. The CDR3 nucleotides are TGTGCCATCAGGGGCGACGGGGACTCACCCCTCCACTTT. Its protein is CAIRGDGDSPLHF.

This chain connects TRBV25-1 to TRBJ2-7; possibly TRBD1 for D (5 bases). The CDR3 is 13 residues long. Germline V gene data show CDR1 as MGHDK and CDR2 as SYGVNS. The V end lost 4 bases, the J end lost 2 bases, and 9 bases lay between the germline ends. The CDR3 sequence: CASSGQGTYEQYF. CDR3 coding DNA: TGTGCCAGCAGTGGGCAGGGAACCTACGAGCAGTACTTC.

The V call is TRBV3-1 (or the pseudogene TRBV3-2), the J call TRBJ1-2, with D possibly being TRBD1 (5 bases). Germline V lookup: CDR1 LGHDT, CDR2 YNNKEL (reference sequence). V lost 9 bases, J lost 4 bases, and 12 bases lay in between. CDR3 length: 12 amino acids. In DNA form, the CDR3 reads TGTGCCAGTTCGGGACCGGTCTATGGCTACACCTTC. Encoded protein: CASSGPVYGYTF.

This chain connects TRBV4-2 to TRBJ2-5; 8 nucleotides align to TRBD1. CDR3 length: 15 residues. The germline V gene encodes CDR1 LGHNA and CDR2 YNFKEQ. With V trimmed by 1 base and J by 4 bases, 5 bases remained unmatched. Written as DNA, the CDR3 is TGTGCCAGCAGCCAAGCCCGACAGGGGCCAGAGACCCAGTACTTC. Protein: CASSQARQGPETQYF.

This chain connects TRBV19 to TRBJ2-1; D unresolved. Germline CDR1 is LNHDA and CDR2 is SQIVND (reference sequence). This CDR3 spans 14 amino acids. The V gene lost 4 bases and the J gene lost 5 bases, with 12 bases spanning the gap. DNA of the CDR3: TGTGCCAGTAGTAGGAGTACGAAACACAATGAGCAGTTCTTC. It is translated as CASSRSTKHNEQFF.

The chain couples TRBV2 to TRBJ1-2; D is undetermined. Trimming took 4 bases from V and 1 from J, leaving 10 bases between them. Germline V CDR1 and CDR2: SNHLY, FYNNEI. The CDR3 consists of 14 residues. The CDR3 DNA reads as TGTGCCAGCAGTGTGGCAGCCTTTAACTATGGCTACACCTTC. Protein sequence: CASSVAAFNYGYTF.

This clone was detected a few times. The genes are TRBV2 and TRBJ1-1, with D perhaps TRBD1 (6 bases). The CDR3 contains 14 residues. V dropped 5 bases and J dropped 6 bases, with 16 bases sitting between them. Germline values: CDR1 SNHLY, CDR2 FYNNEI. The CDR3 DNA reads as TGTGCCAGCAGTAGAGGGGGGGATCTGCCTGAAGCTTTCTTT. This gives the protein CASSRGGDLPEAFF.

This clone was detected only once. The chain couples TRBV5-1 to TRBJ1-1; tentative D call: TRBD1 (5 bases). This CDR3 is 15 amino acids long. Germline V lookup: CDR1 SGHRS, CDR2 YFSETQ. V was clipped by 0 bases and J by 4 bases, with 13 bases between them. CDR3: CASSLGNTGGTEAFF. The CDR3 nucleotides are TGCGCCAGCAGCTTGGGCAACACGGGGGGCACTGAAGCTTTCTTT. The full variable domain, in which reference TRBV5-1 and TRBJ1-1 provide the parts outside the CDR3, is KAGVTQTPRYLIKTRGQQVTLSCSPISGHRSVSWYQQTPGQGLQFLFEYFSETQRNKGNFPGRFSGRQFSNSRSEMNVSTLELGDSALYLCASSLGNTGGTEAFFGQGTRLTVV.

This clone was seen only a few times. The chain combines TRBV18 with TRBJ1-2; no definite D call. The CDR3 is 12 residues long. Germline assignment: CDR1 KGHSH and CDR2 LQKENI. Between the trimmed V and J ends, which lost 5 bases and 8 bases, there was a span of 12 bases. The CDR3 protein is CASSSPLGGYTF. The DNA of the CDR3 is TGTGCCAGCTCATCCCCCCTGGGAGGCTACACCTTC.

This rearrangement joins TRBV21-1 to TRBJ1-2; the D call TRBD1 from the table was never checked on the DNA. TRBV21-1 is noted as a pseudogene. There are 14 residues in the CDR3. The CDR3 region is CACYWTDTNYGYTF. The CDR3 coding sequence is TGTGCCTGCTACTGGACGGACACTAACTATGGCTACACCTTC.

The J gene is TRBJ2-5, the V gene TRBV30; D possibly corresponds to TRBD2 (5 bases). The V gene's germline CDR1 is GTSNPN and CDR2 SVGIG (reference sequence). Trimming took 4 bases from V and 7 from J, leaving 16 bases between them. The CDR3 is 13 residues long. CDR3 sequence: CAWNQEVFGTQYF. For the CDR3, the DNA is TGTGCCTGGAATCAGGAGGTGTTCGGGACCCAGTACTTC.